The 8 T cell receptor beta chains reported below all come from one sample, sequenced in a study of early T cells in non-severe SARS-CoV-2 infection. From the 5' RACE reads, TCRdb called clonotypes with MiXCR, one entry per CDR3 protein. Among around 59,000 distinct CDR3 sequences listed, around 8.9% were seen once. Sequenced input: whole blood. The receptor set was obtained from an adult who was a healthcare worker with PCR-confirmed SARS-CoV-2 infection or an uninfected control (not recorded which).

This clonotype was counted at least ten times. This rearrangement joins TRBV7-8 to TRBJ2-4, with D perhaps given as TRBD1 or TRBD2 (5 bases each). Germline V gene lookup returns CDR1 SGHVS and CDR2 FQNEAQ. Deletions cut 3 bases from V and 10 bases from J, with 22 bases between. The CDR3 length is 16 residues. CDR3 sequence: CASSFGGRGPARIQYF. CDR3 DNA sequence: TGTGCCAGCAGCTTTGGGGGAAGAGGCCCCGCTCGGATTCAGTACTTC.

The table lists this clonotype with a few counts. The rearrangement uses TRBV4-2 and TRBJ1-3; D is unclear. Trimming took 2 bases from V and 0 from J, leaving 8 bases between them. The CDR3 is 15 residues long. CDR1 is LGHNA, CDR2 YNFKEQ, per germline. The CDR3 bases are TGTGCCAGCAGCCAAACGGAGTCCTCTGGAAACACCATATATTTT. It codes for CASSQTESSGNTIYF.

The chain employs TRBV24-1 and TRBJ2-2, with a possible D match to TRBD1 (7 bases). Trimming took off 2 bases at V and 6 bases at J, with 12 bases between the two ends. This CDR3 is built from 15 residues. The germline V gene has CDR1 KGHDR and CDR2 SFDVKD. The CDR3 region is CATSDWRGHAGELFF. The DNA for the CDR3 is TGTGCCACCAGTGATTGGAGGGGGCATGCCGGGGAGCTGTTTTTT.

This clonotype was recorded many times. This sequence joins TRBV7-2 and TRBJ2-3; D call uncertain. CDR1 SGHTA and CDR2 FQGNSA come from the germline V gene. V lost 6 bases and J lost 8, with 27 bases in between. CDR3 length equals 17 residues. The CDR3 region is CASSILAGPEHKGTQYF. DNA of the CDR3: TGTGCCAGCAGTATCCTCGCTGGGCCGGAACACAAGGGTACGCAGTATTTT.

This clonotype came up many times. The chain recombines TRBV7-6 with TRBJ2-7; 9 nucleotides align to TRBD2. V dropped 1 base and J dropped 5; count of bases not matched to a gene: 6. This CDR3 has 15 residues. Germline lookup yields CDR1 SGHVS and CDR2 FNYEAQ. The CDR3 region is CASSLGAGGANEQYF. CDR3 nucleotide sequence: TGTGCCAGCAGCTTAGGGGCGGGAGGGGCCAACGAGCAGTACTTC.

This clonotype has at least ten counts. J is TRBJ2-2 and V is TRBV29-1; D may be TRBD2 (6 bases). Germline V gene lookup returns CDR1 SQVTM and CDR2 ANQGSEA. The CDR3 length is 15 residues. V lost 6 bases and J lost 5, with 19 bases in between. CDR3 loop: CSVISRDPGTGELFF. The CDR3 DNA reads TGCAGCGTGATCTCGCGGGACCCCGGAACCGGGGAGCTGTTTTTT.

In regard to this clonotype: This may be a read error, as it is one base from a much larger clone. This chain connects TRBV20-1 to TRBJ2-4; D call uncertain. The germline gives CDR1 DFQATT, CDR2 SNEGSKA (reference sequence). The CDR3 is 11 residues long. CDR3 sequence reads: CSAWSKHIQYF. DNA of the CDR3: TGCAGTGCTTGGTCCAAACACATTCAGTACTTC.

This clonotype was seen ten or more times. The chain combines TRBV3-1 with TRBJ2-3; 13 bases match TRBD2. The CDR3 runs 17 residues. The V segment lost 4 bases and the J segment 7 bases; nucleotides outside the gene matches: 11. Germline V CDR1 and CDR2: LGHDT, YNNKEL (reference sequence). The CDR3 DNA is TGTGCCAGCAGCCCACTAGCGGGAGGGCCTTTGGGGCATACGCAGTATTTT. Translated: CASSPLAGGPLGHTQYF.